The next 15 T cell receptor beta chains were all read from a single sample in a study of technical replicates of blood from four donors. Sequenced by immunoSEQ multiplex PCR; TCRdb stores in-frame clones only, minus some. The sample yields over 70,000 clones, roughly 97% seen once. Material for sequencing was T cells isolated from PBMCs. The receptors come from a human donor in good health.

The chain uses TRBV19 and TRBJ1-5, with D hard to call. The germline CDR1 and CDR2 sequences are LNHDA and SQIVND (reference sequence). The CDR3 is made up of 15 amino acids. Trimming shortened V by 4 bases and J by 4 bases, and 14 bases separated the two germline ends. The CDR3 loop is CASSTYSTGNQPQHF. The DNA for the CDR3 is TGTGCCAGTAGTACCTATTCGACCGGGAATCAGCCCCAGCATTTT.

J is TRBJ2-5 and V is TRBV4-1, with 10 bases lining up with TRBD2. Germline V gene lookup returns CDR1 MGHRA and CDR2 YSYEKL. The CDR3 sequence is 18 residues long. J gave up 4 bases and V 3 bases, and 14 bases lay outside the gene matches. CDR3 amino acids: CASSQTALLASGRETQYF. The CDR3 DNA follows: TGCGCCAGCAGCCAGACAGCTTTATTGGCTAGCGGGAGAGAGACCCAGTACTTC.

The rearrangement uses TRBV30 and TRBJ2-3, with D possibly TRBD2 on 5 matching bases. The CDR3 runs to 11 residues. Germline V gene lookup returns CDR1 GTSNPN and CDR2 SVGIG (reference sequence). V was shortened by 5 bases and J by 14 bases, with 17 bases between the two germline ends. CDR3 in DNA: TGTGCCTGGGACCGGGAACCCACCCGGTATTTT. Its protein product is CAWDREPTRYF.

J is TRBJ1-1 and V is TRBV30; D may be TRBD1 (5 bases). Germline V CDR1 and CDR2: GTSNPN, SVGIG (reference sequence). The CDR3 spans 14 residues. Deletions cut 4 bases from V and 4 bases from J, with 16 bases between. Here the CDR3 DNA reads TGTGCCTGGATGGGAATGGGGGGTGGCACTGAAGCTTTCTTT. It codes for CAWMGMGGGTEAFF.

The chain has TRBV5-1 and TRBJ1-1, with D unclear. Trimming shortened V by 3 bases and J by 0 bases, and 18 bases separated the two germline ends. Per the germline V gene, CDR1 is SGHRS and CDR2 is YFSETQ. The CDR3 spans 17 residues. CDR3 bases: TGCGCCAGCAGCTATCCCGGCGGCGCGGAGATGAACACTGAAGCTTTCTTT. As protein: CASSYPGGAEMNTEAFF.

This chain joins TRBV27 and TRBJ1-4; 7 bases are shared with TRBD1. Losses at the gene ends were 4 bases for V and 7 bases for J; bases not matched to a gene: 9. Looked up from germline, CDR1 is MNHEY and CDR2 is SMNVEV (reference sequence). The CDR3 totals 15 residues. CDR3 sequence: CASSYNRGLGEKLFF. DNA for the CDR3: TGTGCCAGCAGTTACAACAGGGGTCTGGGTGAAAAACTGTTTTTT.

V gene TRBV18 combines with J gene TRBJ2-1, with 7 positions matching TRBD2. CDR1 KGHSH and CDR2 LQKENI come from the germline V gene. The CDR3 length is 14 residues. Trimming at V came to 4 bases and at J to 8 bases, leaving 8 bases not matched to a gene. Here the CDR3 reads CASSQLGRVHEQFF. DNA for the CDR3: TGTGCCAGCTCACAGTTAGGGAGGGTCCATGAGCAGTTCTTC.

V is TRBV10-1 and J is TRBJ2-7; 7 bases are a match to TRBD2. This CDR3 contains 14 residues. Trimming cost V 6 bases and J 2 bases; bases outside gene matches: 7. Germline lookup yields CDR1 WNHNN and CDR2 SYGVQD (reference sequence). The CDR3 sequence is CASSDAGTTYEQYF. CDR3 sequence (DNA): TGCGCCAGCAGCGACGCCGGGACTACCTACGAGCAGTACTTC.

The V and J genes are TRBV4-1 and TRBJ1-1, with D perhaps TRBD1 (6 bases). Germline CDR1 is MGHRA and CDR2 is YSYEKL. The CDR3 runs to 15 residues. The V end was cut by 4 bases, the J end by 2 bases, with 14 bases between. The CDR3 DNA reads as TGCGCCAGCAGCCGATCCGGGACATCTAACACTGAAGCTTTCTTT. Translation: CASSRSGTSNTEAFF.

The chain is built from TRBV30 and TRBJ1-2; the match to TRBD1 covers 10 bases. CDR3 length equals 15 residues. V lost 4 bases to trimming and J lost 5 bases; unmatched junction nucleotides: 10. Per germline, CDR1 GTSNPN and CDR2 SVGIG (reference sequence). The CDR3 DNA follows: TGTGCCTGGATGAGCGGGACAGGGGTCGAGTATGGCTACACCTTC. This codes for CAWMSGTGVEYGYTF.

The chain uses TRBV7-8 and TRBJ1-4; 7 bases align to TRBD1. Germline-derived CDR1 and CDR2 are SGHVS and FQNEAQ. The CDR3 consists of 15 residues. J gave up 6 bases and V 6 bases, and 10 bases lay outside the gene matches. The chain's CDR3 is CASRFTGATDEKLFF. The CDR3 bases are TGTGCCAGCAGATTTACAGGGGCGACTGATGAAAAACTGTTTTTT.

This sequence joins TRBV6-5 and TRBJ2-7; D is unclear. Per the germline V gene, CDR1 is MNHEY and CDR2 is SVGAGI. V was trimmed by 0 bases and J by 5 bases, leaving 14 bases between them. The CDR3 is 15 amino acids. This CDR3 is CASSYSRTTTHEQYF. CDR3 nucleotide sequence: TGTGCCAGCAGTTACTCGAGAACCACCACCCACGAGCAGTACTTC.

The rearrangement links TRBV7-9 to TRBJ1-1, with D possibly being TRBD1 (5 bases). The V end lost 5 bases, the J end lost 11 bases, and 15 bases lay between the germline ends. Germline V gene lookup returns CDR1 SEHNR and CDR2 FQNEAQ (reference sequence). The CDR3 is 12 residues long. The CDR3, as DNA: TGTGCCAGCAGCCCAGGGCCCTTAGGGGCTTTCTTT. It specifies CASSPGPLGAFF.

This chain connects TRBV5-1 to TRBJ2-5, with 10 bases that match TRBD2. This CDR3 comprises 16 residues. With V trimmed by 0 bases and J by 1 base, 3 bases remained unmatched. CDR1 is SGHRS, CDR2 YFSETQ, per germline. Written as DNA, the CDR3 is TGCGCCAGCAGCTTGGAGGCTAGCGGGGGCCAAGAGACCCAGTACTTC. It codes for CASSLEASGGQETQYF.

V gene TRBV12-5 combines with J gene TRBJ2-5; TRBD2 might be the D (6 bases). Germline CDR1 reads LGHNT; CDR2 reads FRNRAP. This CDR3 contains 14 residues. Trimming pared 1 base from V and 5 bases from J, leaving 11 bases between. CDR3 in amino acids: CASGLDGRRETQYF. The CDR3 region has the DNA TGTGCTAGTGGTTTGGACGGGAGAAGGGAGACCCAGTACTTC.